This T cell receptor beta chain was profiled in a study of T cell responses to AZD1222 COVID-19 vaccine. General study results and limits: Seropositivity was recorded at baseline in only 6 or 7 AZD1222 recipients. A rise in Spike-specific TCR breadth and depth followed two AZD1222 doses. Females outnumbered males among donors, who were mostly white British; clonal diversity was possibly underestimated. Close to half of all spike-specific TCRs reportedly target regions of the variants that are unmutated.

The CDR3 is made up of 16 amino acids. With 6 bases removed from V and 0 bases from J, the gap between germline ends came to 15 bases. The germline V gene has CDR1 KGHSH and CDR2 LQKENI. Turning to this clone: No antigen is known for it.

The protocol was immunoSEQ multiplex PCR, while the TCRdb copy is restricted to in-frame clones and leaves out a portion. The sample consists of roughly 120,000 clones, 85% to 90% of them appearing once. The V and J genes are TRBV18 and TRBJ1-3; D uncertain. This clonotype originated in an adult who received the AZD1222 COVID-19 vaccine. The sequencing here drew on peripheral blood, taken 28 days after the second AZD1222 dose. This chain's CDR3 is CASSDYNWDSGNTIYF. Written as DNA, the CDR3 is TGTGCCAGCTCTGATTATAATTGGGACTCTGGAAACACCATATATTTT. Filled out from reference TRBV18 and TRBJ1-3, the complete variable domain reads NAGVMQNPRHLVRRRGQEARLRCSPMKGHSHVYWYRQLPEEGLKFMVYLQKENIIDESGMPKERFSAEFPKEGPSILRIQQVVRGDSAAYFCASSDYNWDSGNTIYFGEGSWLTVV.